This T cell receptor (beta chain) is from a study of Ad26.COV2.S vaccination and SARS-CoV-2 variants. Study at large: Participants got Ad26.COV2.S intramuscularly, once or twice 56 days apart. Study-level results: Reported findings describe substantial breadth in spike-specific CD8+ and CD4+ T cell responses following vaccination.

A note on this clone: No antigen is known for it.

The data were produced by immunoSEQ multiplex PCR, yet TCRdb's version contains in-frame clones alone and is incomplete. Among about 400,000 clones listed, roughly 90% were seen once. Trimming cost V 7 bases and J 7 bases; bases outside gene matches: 8. CDR1 and CDR2 from the germline V gene are LGHDT and YNNKEL (reference sequence). There are 14 residues in the CDR3. As for treatment: roughly 18 received Ad26.COV2.S at low or high dose, single or two shots; five or six received placebo; per-sample allocation not given. Specimen acquisition occurred on day 63 following the initial vaccine or placebo injection. Donation came from an adult in Boston who was aged 18-55 years. The vaccine antigen was prefusion-stabilized Wuhan SARS-CoV-2 spike.

This clonotype was obtained from a person aged 18-60 years who received the Ad26.COV2.S COVID-19 vaccine or a placebo. The material was peripheral blood, obtained in a trial of Ad26.COV2.S vaccine versus placebo. The chain is built from TRBV3-1 (or the pseudogene TRBV3-2) and TRBJ2-7, with 12 bases matching TRBD2. CDR3 DNA sequence: TGTGCCAGCAAACTAGCGGGGGGCCATGGGGAGCAGTACTTC. Translation gives CASKLAGGHGEQYF.